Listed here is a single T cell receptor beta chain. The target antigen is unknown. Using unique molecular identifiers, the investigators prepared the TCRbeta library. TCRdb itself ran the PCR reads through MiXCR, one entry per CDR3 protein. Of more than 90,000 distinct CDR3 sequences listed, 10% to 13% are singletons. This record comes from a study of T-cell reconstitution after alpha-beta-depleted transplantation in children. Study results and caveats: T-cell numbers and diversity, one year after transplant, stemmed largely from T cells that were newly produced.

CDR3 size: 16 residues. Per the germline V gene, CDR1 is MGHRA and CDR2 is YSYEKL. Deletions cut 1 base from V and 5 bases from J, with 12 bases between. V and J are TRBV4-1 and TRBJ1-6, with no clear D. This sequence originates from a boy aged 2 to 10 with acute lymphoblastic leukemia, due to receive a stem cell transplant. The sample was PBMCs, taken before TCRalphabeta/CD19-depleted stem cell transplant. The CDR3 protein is CASSQAFGSNNSPLHF. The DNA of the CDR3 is TGCGCCAGCAGCCAAGCATTCGGATCGAATAATTCACCCCTCCACTTT.